The T cell receptor beta chain described here comes from a study of beta chain features in type 1 diabetes. Study-wide background: Sorted cells numbering under 140,000,000 were examined across all samples. Study-level points and caveats: Sequencing the cDNA could make cells with high TCR expression show up more than they should. The naive, central memory and Treg TCRB repertoires showed an apparent similarity that was greater among patients than among healthy donors.

In germline, CDR1 is LGHNT, CDR2 FRNRAP. V was clipped by 1 base and J by 12 bases, with 12 bases between them. This CDR3 comprises 12 residues. Since all of the isolated RNA was reverse transcribed, expressed TCRB transcripts were what got sequenced. The table came from immunoSEQ multiplex PCR; TCRdb's copy has only in-frame clones and leaves some out. The table shows some 410,000 clones, with more than 11% occurring only once. Points on this clone: What it recognizes is unknown.

This chain connects TRBV12-5 to TRBJ1-2; the D gene is possibly TRBD1 (5 bases). What was sequenced was naive CD4+ T cells from blood. The receptor was isolated from a man aged 30-40 years in good health. CDR3 sequence (DNA): TGTGCTAGTGGTTTGGGAAGACAGTTGGACACCTTC. Protein: CASGLGRQLDTF.